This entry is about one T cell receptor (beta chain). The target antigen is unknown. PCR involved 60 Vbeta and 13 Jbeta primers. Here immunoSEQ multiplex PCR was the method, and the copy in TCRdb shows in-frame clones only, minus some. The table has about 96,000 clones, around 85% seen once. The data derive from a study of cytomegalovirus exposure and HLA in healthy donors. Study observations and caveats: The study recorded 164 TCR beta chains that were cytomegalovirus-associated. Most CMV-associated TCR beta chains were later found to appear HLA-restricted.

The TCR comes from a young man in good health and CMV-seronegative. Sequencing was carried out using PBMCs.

CDR3 region: CASSPDRISFF. The CDR3 nucleotides are TGTGCCAGCTCGCCAGACAGGATCTCTTTCTTT. The chain is built from TRBV18 and TRBJ1-1, with D tentatively TRBD1 (6 bases). Trimming took off 6 bases at V and 12 bases at J, with 14 bases between the two ends. The CDR3 is 11 residues long. Germline loops: CDR1 KGHSH, CDR2 LQKENI. Variable domain in full (rest from reference TRBV18 and TRBJ1-1): NAGVMQNPRHLVRRRGQEARLRCSPMKGHSHVYWYRQLPEEGLKFMVYLQKENIIDESGMPKERFSAEFPKEGPSILRIQQVVRGDSAAYFCASSPDRISFFGQGTRLTVV.